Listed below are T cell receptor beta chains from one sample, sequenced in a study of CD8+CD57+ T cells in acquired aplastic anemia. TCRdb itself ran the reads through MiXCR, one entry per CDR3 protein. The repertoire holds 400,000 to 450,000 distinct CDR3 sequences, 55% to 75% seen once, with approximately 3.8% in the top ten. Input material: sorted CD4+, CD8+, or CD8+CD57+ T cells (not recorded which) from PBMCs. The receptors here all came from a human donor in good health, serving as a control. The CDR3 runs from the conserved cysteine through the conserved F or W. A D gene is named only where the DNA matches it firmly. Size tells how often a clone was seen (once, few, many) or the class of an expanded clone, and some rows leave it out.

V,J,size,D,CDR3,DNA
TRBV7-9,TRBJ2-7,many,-,CASRLGRDAAYEQYF,TGTGCCAGCAGGTTAGGACGGGATGCAGCCTACGAGCAGTACTTC
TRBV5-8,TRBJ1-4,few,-,CASSIGRSEKLFF,TGTGCCAGCAGCATCGGACGGAGTGAAAAACTGTTTTTT
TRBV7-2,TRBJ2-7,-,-,CASRRVPTAYEQSF,TGCGCCAGCAGACGAGTACCGACGGCGTACGAGCAGTCCTTC
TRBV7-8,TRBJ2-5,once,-,CASPDTMNTEAFFF,TGTGCCAGCCCCGACACCATGAACACTGAAGCTTTCTTTTTC
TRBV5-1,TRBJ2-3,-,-,CASLTLPLPGTDTQYF,TGTGCCAGTCTCACTTTACCCCTGCCTGGCACAGATACGCAGTATTTT
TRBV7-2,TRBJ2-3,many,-,CASSLDTSTDTQYF,TGTGCCAGCAGTTTGGATACTAGCACAGATACGCAGTATTTT
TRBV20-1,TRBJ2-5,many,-,CSASLGLLGTQYF,TGCAGTGCTAGCCTGGGGCTCCTGGGGACCCAGTACTTC
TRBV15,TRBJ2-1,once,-,CASSSLKEGEAFF,TGTGCCAGCAGCTCCCTGAAGGAGGGGGAAGCTTTCTTC
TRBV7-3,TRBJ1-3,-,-,CASSLAPQRGNTKYF,TGTGCCAGCAGCTTAGCCCCCCAAAGGGGAAACACCAAATATTTT
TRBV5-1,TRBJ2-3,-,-,CASSLGRTGATTQYF,TGCGCCAGCAGCCTCGGACGAACGGGGGCGACTACGCAGTATTTT
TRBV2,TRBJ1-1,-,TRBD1,CASARDRVDYGAFF,TGTGCCAGCGCAAGGGACAGGGTGGACTATGGAGCTTTCTTT
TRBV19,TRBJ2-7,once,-,CATKDGGAPPCSYEQYF,TGTGCCACCAAAGATGGGGGTGCACCTCCGTGCTCCTACGAGCAGTACTTC
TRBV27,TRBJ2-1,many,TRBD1,CASSSTGTGFREQFF,TGTGCCAGCAGCTCGACCGGGACAGGCTTTAGGGAGCAGTTCTTC
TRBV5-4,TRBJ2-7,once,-,CASSFDTGDYEQYF,TGTGCCAGCAGCTTCGACACGGGGGACTACGAGCAGTACTTC
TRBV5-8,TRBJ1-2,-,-,CASSETRAHSHGYTF,TGTGCCAGCAGCGAGACTAGGGCGCACAGTCATGGCTACACCTTC
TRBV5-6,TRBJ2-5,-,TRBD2,CASSQTIGGEETQYF,TGTGCCAGCAGCCAGACGATCGGGGGGGAAGAGACCCAGTACTTC